This T cell receptor beta chain is from a study of T cell responses to AZD1222 COVID-19 vaccine. With V trimmed by 4 bases and J by 3 bases, 9 bases remained unmatched. Looked up from germline, CDR1 is SGHDT and CDR2 is YYEEEE. This CDR3 spans 15 amino acids. Overall study results and limits: Targeting of unmutated variant regions was reportedly seen in nearly half of spike-specific TCRs.

Sequenced by immunoSEQ multiplex PCR; TCRdb stores in-frame clones only, minus some. Of roughly 100,000 clones detected, 90% to 95% appear once; the ten largest clones hold 2% to 2.5%. For this clone: No antigen is known for it.

The source is an adult in good health. Sample: peripheral blood, taken on day 0 of AZD1222 vaccination. The chain couples TRBV5-6 to TRBJ1-1; 7 nucleotides line up with TRBD1. CDR3 sequence (DNA): TGTGCCAGCAGCCTGACCGACAGGGCCTACACTGAAGCTTTCTTT. It yields the protein CASSLTDRAYTEAFF.